These 2 T cell receptor beta chains originate from one sample sequenced in a study of blood T cell repertoires in COVID-19. Repertoires were generated with immunoSEQ multiplex PCR, while TCRdb's copy carries only in-frame clones and drops some. The sample records 200,000 to 300,000 clones, approximately 86% being singletons. Specimen: PBMCs or T cells enriched from blood (not recorded which). These receptors came from a woman under 30 who had recovered from COVID-19.

The rearrangement joins TRBV30 to TRBJ2-1, with 10 nucleotides matching TRBD2. This CDR3 contains 15 residues. Germline V CDR1 and CDR2: GTSNPN, SVGIG (reference sequence). Trimming cost V 4 bases and J 8 bases; bases outside gene matches: 11. The CDR3 loop is CAWTALAGGLDEQFF. CDR3 nucleotides: TGTGCCTGGACTGCCTTAGCGGGAGGACTCGATGAGCAGTTCTTC.

The rearrangement joins TRBV7-9 to TRBJ1-1; a possible D gene is TRBD1 (5 bases). CDR1 is SEHNR, CDR2 FQNEAQ, per germline (reference sequence). The CDR3 has 12 amino acids. V lost 2 bases to trimming and J lost 6 bases, with 7 bases between them. CDR3 DNA: TGTGCCAGCAGCTTATCGGGGGCTGAAGCTTTCTTT. This sequence encodes CASSLSGAEAFF.